The sequence of this T cell receptor beta chain was determined in a study of T cells in Graves' hyperthyroidism and ophthalmopathy. General study results and limits: Among clonotypes expanded in thyroid above 0.001, most were also found in blood. Stable hyperthyroidism was told apart from ophthalmopathy by a model built on 13 V-J features.

V was clipped by 8 bases and J by 7 bases; unmatched bases: 9. Germline lookup yields CDR1 MNHEY and CDR2 SMNVEV (reference sequence). The CDR3 has 13 amino acids. This clonotype was seen ten or more times. Antigen: not known. The investigators amplified TCR beta CDR3 regions from RNA transcripts. The HTBI primer set served for first-round RT-PCR of the TCR CDR3. One entry per CDR3 protein results from TCRdb running MiXCR on the multiplex PCR reads. This table has 500,000 to 650,000 distinct CDR3 sequences, 13% to 15% appearing once. Stable hyperthyroidism: no ophthalmopathy progression over 18 months of follow-up.

This clonotype originated in a middle-aged woman with Graves' hyperthyroidism. The rearrangement uses TRBV27 and TRBJ1-1, with 8 bases aligning to TRBD1. Sequenced: blood. The CDR3 loop reads CASGPGQAIEAFF. In DNA form, the CDR3 reads TGTGCCAGCGGCCCGGGACAGGCCATTGAAGCTTTCTTT.